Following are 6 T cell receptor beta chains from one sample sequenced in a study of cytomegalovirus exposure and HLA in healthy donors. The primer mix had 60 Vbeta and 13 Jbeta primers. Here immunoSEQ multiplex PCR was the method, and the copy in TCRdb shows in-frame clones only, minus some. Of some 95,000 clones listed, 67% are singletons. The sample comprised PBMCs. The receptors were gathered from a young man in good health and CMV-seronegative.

The CDR3 DNA is TGTGCCAGCAGTGAATTTCAGGGGGCGGGCGGGGAGCTGTTTTTT. Residues: CASSEFQGAGGELFF. The chain recombines TRBV25-1 with TRBJ2-2; 8 bases are a match to TRBD1. The junction had 5 bases not matched to a gene; V was cut back by 1 base and J by 7 bases. The CDR3 has 15 residues. Looked up from germline, CDR1 is MGHDK and CDR2 is SYGVNS.

The CDR3 loop is CASSPSGRANEQFF. DNA of the CDR3: TGTGCCAGCAGTCCTAGCGGGAGGGCGAATGAGCAGTTCTTC. This chain connects TRBV28 to TRBJ2-1; TRBD2 aligns across 12 bases. CDR1 and CDR2 from the germline V gene are MDHEN and SYDVKM. With V trimmed by 5 bases and J by 7 bases, 3 bases remained unmatched. The CDR3 extends over 14 amino acids.

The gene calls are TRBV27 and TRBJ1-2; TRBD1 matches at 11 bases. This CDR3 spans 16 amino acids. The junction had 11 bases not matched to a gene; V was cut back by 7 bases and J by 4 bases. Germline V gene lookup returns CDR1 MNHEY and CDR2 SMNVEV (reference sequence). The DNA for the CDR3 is TGTGCCAGCACCCTAACCCGGACAGGGGGCCGCTATGGCTACACCTTC. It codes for CASTLTRTGGRYGYTF.

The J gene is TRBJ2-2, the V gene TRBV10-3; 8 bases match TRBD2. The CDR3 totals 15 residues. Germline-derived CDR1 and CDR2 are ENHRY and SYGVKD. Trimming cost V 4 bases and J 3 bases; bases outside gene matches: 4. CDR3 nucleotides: TGTGCCATCAGTGTTGAACTAGCGGACACCGGGGAGCTGTTTTTT. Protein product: CAISVELADTGELFF.

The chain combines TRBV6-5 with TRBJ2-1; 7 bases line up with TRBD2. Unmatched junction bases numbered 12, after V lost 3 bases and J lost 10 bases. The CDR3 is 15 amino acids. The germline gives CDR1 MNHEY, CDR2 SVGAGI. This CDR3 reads CASSYRWSGANEQFF. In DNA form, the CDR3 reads TGTGCCAGCAGTTATAGGTGGAGCGGGGCAAACGAGCAGTTCTTC.

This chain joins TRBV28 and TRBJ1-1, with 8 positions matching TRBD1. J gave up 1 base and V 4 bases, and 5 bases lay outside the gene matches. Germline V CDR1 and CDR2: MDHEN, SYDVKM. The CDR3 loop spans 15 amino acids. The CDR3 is CASSSPQGANTEAFF. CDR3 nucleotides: TGTGCCAGCAGTTCCCCCCAGGGGGCGAACACTGAAGCTTTCTTT.